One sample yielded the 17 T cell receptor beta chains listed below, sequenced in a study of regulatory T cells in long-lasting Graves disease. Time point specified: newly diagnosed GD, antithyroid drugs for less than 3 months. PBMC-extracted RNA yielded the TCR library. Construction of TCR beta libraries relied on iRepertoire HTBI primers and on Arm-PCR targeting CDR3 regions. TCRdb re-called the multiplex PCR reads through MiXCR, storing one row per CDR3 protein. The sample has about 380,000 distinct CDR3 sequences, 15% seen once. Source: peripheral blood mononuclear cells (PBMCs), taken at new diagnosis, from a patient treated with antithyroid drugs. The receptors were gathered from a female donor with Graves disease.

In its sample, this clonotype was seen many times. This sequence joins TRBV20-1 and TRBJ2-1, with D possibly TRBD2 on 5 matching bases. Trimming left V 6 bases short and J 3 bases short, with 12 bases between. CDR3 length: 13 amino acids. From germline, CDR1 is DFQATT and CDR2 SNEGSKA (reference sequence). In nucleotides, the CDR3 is TGCAGTGCCGGCAGTCGGGACTACAATGAGCAGTTCTTC. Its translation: CSAGSRDYNEQFF.

DNA for the CDR3: TGTGCCAGCAGTTTAAATCCGTTTCGGCTAGCGGGGGATATTGGGTCCTACAATGAGCAGTTCTTC. Translating gives CASSLNPFRLAGDIGSYNEQFF. This rearrangement joins TRBV28 to TRBJ2-1, with TRBD2 matching over 10 bases. Germline CDR1 reads MDHEN; CDR2 reads SYDVKM. Trimming removed 2 bases from V and 1 base from J; junction bases left unmatched: 20. The CDR3 extends over 22 amino acids.

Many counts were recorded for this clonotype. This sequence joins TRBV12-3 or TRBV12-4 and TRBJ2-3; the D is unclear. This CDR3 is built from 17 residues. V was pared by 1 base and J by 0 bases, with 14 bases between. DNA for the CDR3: TGTGCCAGCAGTTTAGTGGGCAGGAGCAAGAGCACAGATACGCAGTATTTT. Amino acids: CASSLVGRSKSTDTQYF.

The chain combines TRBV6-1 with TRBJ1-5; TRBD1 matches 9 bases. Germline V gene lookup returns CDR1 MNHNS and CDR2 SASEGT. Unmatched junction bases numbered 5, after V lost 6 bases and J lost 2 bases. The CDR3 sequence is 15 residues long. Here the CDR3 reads CASRAQGAGNQPQHF. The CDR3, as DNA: TGTGCCAGCAGGGCACAGGGGGCCGGCAATCAGCCCCAGCATTTT.

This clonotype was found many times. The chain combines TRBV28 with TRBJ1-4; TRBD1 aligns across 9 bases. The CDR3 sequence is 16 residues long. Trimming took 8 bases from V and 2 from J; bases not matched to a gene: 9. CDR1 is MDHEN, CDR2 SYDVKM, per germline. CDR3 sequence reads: CASGAQGAWTNEKLFF. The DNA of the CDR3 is TGTGCCAGCGGGGCACAGGGGGCTTGGACTAATGAAAAACTGTTTTTT.

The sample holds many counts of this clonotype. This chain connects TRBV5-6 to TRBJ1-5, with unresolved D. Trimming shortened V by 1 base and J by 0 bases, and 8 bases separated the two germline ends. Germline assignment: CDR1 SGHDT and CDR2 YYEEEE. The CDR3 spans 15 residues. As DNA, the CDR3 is TGTGCCAGCAGCTTGTGGGGAGCTAGCAATCAGCCCCAGCATTTT. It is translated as CASSLWGASNQPQHF.

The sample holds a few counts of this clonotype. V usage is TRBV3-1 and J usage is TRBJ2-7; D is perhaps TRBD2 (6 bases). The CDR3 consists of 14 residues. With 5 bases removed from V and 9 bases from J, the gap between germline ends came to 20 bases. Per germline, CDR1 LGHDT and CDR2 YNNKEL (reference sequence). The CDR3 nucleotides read TGTGCCAGCAGCGCCGGGGGACTGCTCGCTGTGCAGTACTTC. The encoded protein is CASSAGGLLAVQYF.

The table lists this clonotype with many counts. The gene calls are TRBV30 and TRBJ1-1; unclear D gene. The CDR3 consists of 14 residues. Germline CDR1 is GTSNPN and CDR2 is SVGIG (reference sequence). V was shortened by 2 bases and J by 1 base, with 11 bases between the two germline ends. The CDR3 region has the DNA TGTGCCTGGAGTCTGGGAGTGGGGAACACTGAAGCTTTCTTT. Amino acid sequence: CAWSLGVGNTEAFF. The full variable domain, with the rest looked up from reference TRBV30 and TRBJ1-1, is SQTIHQWPATLVQPVGSPLSLECTVEGTSNPNLYWYRQAAGRGLQLLFYSVGIGQISSEVPQNLSASRPQDRQFILSSKKLLLSDSGFYLCAWSLGVGNTEAFFGQGTRLTVV.

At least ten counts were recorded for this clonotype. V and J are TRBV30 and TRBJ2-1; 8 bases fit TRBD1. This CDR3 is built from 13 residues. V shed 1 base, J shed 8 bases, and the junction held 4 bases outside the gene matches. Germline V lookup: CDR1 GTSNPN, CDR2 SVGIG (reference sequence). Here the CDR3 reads CAWSGRQGYEQFF. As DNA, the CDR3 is TGTGCCTGGAGTGGAAGACAGGGGTATGAGCAGTTCTTC. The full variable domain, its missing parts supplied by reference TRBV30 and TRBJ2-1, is SQTIHQWPATLVQPVGSPLSLECTVEGTSNPNLYWYRQAAGRGLQLLFYSVGIGQISSEVPQNLSASRPQDRQFILSSKKLLLSDSGFYLCAWSGRQGYEQFFGPGTRLTVL.

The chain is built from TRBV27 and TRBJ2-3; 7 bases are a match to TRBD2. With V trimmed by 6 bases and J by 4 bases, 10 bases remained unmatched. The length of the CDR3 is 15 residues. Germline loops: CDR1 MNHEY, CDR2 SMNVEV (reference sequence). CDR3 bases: TGTGCCAGCAGCGTAGGGGCGGGAGCCGCAGATACGCAGTATTTT. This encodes CASSVGAGAADTQYF.

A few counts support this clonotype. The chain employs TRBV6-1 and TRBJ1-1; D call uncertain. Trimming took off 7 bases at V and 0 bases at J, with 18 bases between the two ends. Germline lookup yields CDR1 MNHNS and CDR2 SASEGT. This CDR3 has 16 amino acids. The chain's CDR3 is CASTQKGSTVNTEAFF. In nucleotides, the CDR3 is TGTGCCAGCACCCAAAAGGGCTCCACAGTGAACACTGAAGCTTTCTTT.

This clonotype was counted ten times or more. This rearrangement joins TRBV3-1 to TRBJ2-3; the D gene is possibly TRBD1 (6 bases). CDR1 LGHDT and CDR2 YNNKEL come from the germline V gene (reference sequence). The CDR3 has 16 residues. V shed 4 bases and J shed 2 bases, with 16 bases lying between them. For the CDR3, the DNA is TGTGCCAGCAGCCCAGGGGAACCAAGCCTCACAGATACGCAGTATTTT. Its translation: CASSPGEPSLTDTQYF.

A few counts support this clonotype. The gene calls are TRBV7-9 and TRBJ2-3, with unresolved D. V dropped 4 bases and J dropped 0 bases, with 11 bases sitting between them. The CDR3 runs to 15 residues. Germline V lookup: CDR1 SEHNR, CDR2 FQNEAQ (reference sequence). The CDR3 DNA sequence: TGTGCCAGCAGCTCCGTCTTACCAAGCACAGATACGCAGTATTTT. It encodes CASSSVLPSTDTQYF.

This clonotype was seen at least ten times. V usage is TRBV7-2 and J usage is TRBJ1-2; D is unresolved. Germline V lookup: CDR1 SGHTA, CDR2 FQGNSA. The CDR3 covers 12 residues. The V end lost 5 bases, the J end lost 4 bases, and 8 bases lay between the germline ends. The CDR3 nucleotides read TGTGCCAGCAGCCCACGGGCCTATGGCTACACCTTC. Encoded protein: CASSPRAYGYTF.

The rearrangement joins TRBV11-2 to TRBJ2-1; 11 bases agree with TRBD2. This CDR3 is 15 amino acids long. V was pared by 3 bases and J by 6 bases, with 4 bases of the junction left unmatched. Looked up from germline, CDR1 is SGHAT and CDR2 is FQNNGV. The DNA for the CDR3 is TGTGCCAGCAGCTTGGGACTAGCGGTGACCAATGAGCAGTTCTTC. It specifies CASSLGLAVTNEQFF. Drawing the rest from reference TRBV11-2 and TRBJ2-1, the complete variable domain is EAGVAQSPRYKIIEKRQSVAFWCNPISGHATLYWYQQILGQGPKLLIQFQNNGVVDDSQLPKDRFSAERLKGVDSTLKIQPAKLEDSAVYLCASSLGLAVTNEQFFGPGTRLTVL.

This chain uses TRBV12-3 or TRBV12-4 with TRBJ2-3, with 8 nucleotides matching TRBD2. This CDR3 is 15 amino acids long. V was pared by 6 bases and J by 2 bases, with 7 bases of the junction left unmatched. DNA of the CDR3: TGTGCCAGCAGCTTTAGCGGGACCTACACAGATACGCAGTATTTT. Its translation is CASSFSGTYTDTQYF.

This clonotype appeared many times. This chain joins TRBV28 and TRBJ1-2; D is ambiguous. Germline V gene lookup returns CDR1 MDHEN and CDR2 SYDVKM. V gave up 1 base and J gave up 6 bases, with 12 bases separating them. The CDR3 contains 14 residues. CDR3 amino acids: CASSLFAENNGYTF. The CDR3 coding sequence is TGTGCCAGCAGTTTATTTGCAGAAAACAATGGCTACACCTTC.